This TCR beta chain came from a study of T cells in Graves' hyperthyroidism and ophthalmopathy. Study-wide results and limits: Most thyroid clonotypes with frequency above 0.001 were detected in blood.

Amplification yielded TCR beta CDR3 regions, with RNA transcripts as the source. With the HTBI primer set, the TCR CDR3 went through a first round of RT-PCR. TCRdb reprocessed the multiplex PCR reads via MiXCR and lists one record per CDR3 protein. The data contain some 300,000 distinct CDR3 sequences, less than 15% of them singletons. For this clonotype: What it recognizes is unknown.

Patients aged 18 to 65 had newly diagnosed hyperthyroidism of under 2 months' duration. Fresh peripheral blood, under 13 ml, was the source of the PBMCs. The CDR3 is made up of 15 amino acids. V gave up 4 bases and J gave up 3 bases; unmatched junction bases: 3. Germline CDR1 SGHAT, CDR2 FQNNGV. This sequence was found in a woman younger than 45 with Graves' hyperthyroidism that later progressed to Graves' ophthalmopathy. The J gene is TRBJ1-6, the V gene TRBV11-2; 7 bases fit TRBD1. The sample consisted of blood. The CDR3 bases are TGTGCCAGCAGCTCGACAGGGCACTATAATTCACCCCTCCACTTT. Translation gives CASSSTGHYNSPLHF. The full variable domain, with the rest looked up from reference TRBV11-2 and TRBJ1-6, is EAGVAQSPRYKIIEKRQSVAFWCNPISGHATLYWYQQILGQGPKLLIQFQNNGVVDDSQLPKDRFSAERLKGVDSTLKIQPAKLEDSAVYLCASSSTGHYNSPLHFGNGTRLTVT.